This TCR beta chain was identified during a study of circulating and synovial CD4+ cells in juvenile arthritis. Notes on the study in general: CPL versus bulk CD4 samples: T cell genome counts differed by at least an order of magnitude. Circulating pathogenic-like and bulk T cells looked alike by Vbeta family usage. Bulk blood CD4 repertoires were more diverse than these.

With respect to this clone: The antigen is undetermined.

Donors were patients with active juvenile idiopathic arthritis. Generated by immunoSEQ multiplex PCR, the TCRdb table keeps only in-frame clones and is missing some. The sample yields roughly 13,000 clones, roughly 84% seen once. The V end lost 3 bases, the J end lost 2 bases, and 8 bases lay between the germline ends. Germline CDR1 reads KGHSH; CDR2 reads LQKENI. This CDR3 is built from 13 residues. The sample taken for sequencing was CD4+ T cells from synovial fluid. The sequence derives from a human patient with juvenile idiopathic arthritis. Some clones in this sample may be carry-over from other donors' samples. J is TRBJ2-7 and V is TRBV18, with D tentatively TRBD1 (5 bases). The CDR3 DNA sequence: TGTGCCAGCTCACCTGGGGCTCCCTACGAGCAGTACTTC. It is translated as CASSPGAPYEQYF.